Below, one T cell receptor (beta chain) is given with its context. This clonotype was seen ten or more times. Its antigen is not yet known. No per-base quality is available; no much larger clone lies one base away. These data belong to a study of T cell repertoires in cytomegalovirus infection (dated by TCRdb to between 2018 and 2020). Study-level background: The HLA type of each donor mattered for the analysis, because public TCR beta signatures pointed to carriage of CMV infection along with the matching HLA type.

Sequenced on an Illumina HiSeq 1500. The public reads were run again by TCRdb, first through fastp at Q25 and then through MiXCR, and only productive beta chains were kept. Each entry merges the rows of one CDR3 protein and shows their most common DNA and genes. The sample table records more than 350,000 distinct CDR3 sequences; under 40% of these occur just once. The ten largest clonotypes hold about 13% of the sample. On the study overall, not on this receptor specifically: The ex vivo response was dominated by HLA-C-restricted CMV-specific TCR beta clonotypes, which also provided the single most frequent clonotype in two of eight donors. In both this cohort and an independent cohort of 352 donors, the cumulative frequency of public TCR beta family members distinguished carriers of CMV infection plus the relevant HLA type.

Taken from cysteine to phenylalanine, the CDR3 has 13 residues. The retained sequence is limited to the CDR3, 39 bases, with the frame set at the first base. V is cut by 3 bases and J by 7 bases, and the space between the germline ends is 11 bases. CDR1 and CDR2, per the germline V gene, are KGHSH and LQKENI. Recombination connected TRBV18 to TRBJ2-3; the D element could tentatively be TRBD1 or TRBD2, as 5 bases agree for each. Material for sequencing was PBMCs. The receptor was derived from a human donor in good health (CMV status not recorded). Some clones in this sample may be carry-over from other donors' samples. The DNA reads TGTGCCAGCTCACCGGGGGACCCCAATACGCAGTATTTT. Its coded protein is CASSPGDPNTQYF.